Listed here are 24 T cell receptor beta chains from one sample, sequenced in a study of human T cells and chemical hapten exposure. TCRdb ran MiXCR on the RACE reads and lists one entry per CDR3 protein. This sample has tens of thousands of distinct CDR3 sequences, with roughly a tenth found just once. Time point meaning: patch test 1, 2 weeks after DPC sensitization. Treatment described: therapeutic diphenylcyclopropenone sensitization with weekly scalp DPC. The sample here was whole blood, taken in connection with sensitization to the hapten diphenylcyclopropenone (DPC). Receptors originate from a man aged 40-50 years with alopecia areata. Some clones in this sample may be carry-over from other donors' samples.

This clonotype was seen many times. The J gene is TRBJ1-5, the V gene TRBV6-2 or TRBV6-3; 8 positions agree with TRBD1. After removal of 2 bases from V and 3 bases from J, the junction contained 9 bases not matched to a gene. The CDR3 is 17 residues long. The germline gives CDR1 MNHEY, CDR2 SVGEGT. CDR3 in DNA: TGTGCCAGCAGTTACCACGCCGGGACAGGCTACAATCAGCCCCAGCATTTT. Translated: CASSYHAGTGYNQPQHF.

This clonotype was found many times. For the CDR3, the DNA is TGCAGTGCTAGGGGCCTGGAGAACCAGCCCCAGCATTTT. This encodes CSARGLENQPQHF. The chain is built from TRBV20-1 and TRBJ1-5; D gene unclear. Germline values: CDR1 DFQATT, CDR2 SNEGSKA (reference sequence). The V end lost 3 bases, the J end lost 7 bases, and 13 bases lay between the germline ends. The CDR3 consists of 13 residues.

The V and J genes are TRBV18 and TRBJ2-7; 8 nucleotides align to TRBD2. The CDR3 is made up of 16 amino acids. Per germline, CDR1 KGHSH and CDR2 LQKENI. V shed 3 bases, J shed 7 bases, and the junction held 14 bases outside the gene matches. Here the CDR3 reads CASSPGSGGGRYEQYV. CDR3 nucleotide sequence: TGTGCCAGCTCACCCGGCTCCGGGGGCGGGAGGTATGAGCAGTACGTC.

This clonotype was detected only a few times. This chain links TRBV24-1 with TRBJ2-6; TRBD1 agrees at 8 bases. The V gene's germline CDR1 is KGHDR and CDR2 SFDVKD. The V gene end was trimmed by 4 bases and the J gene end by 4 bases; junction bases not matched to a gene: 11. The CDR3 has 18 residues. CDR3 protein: CATSEGGQGASGANVLTF. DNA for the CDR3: TGTGCCACCAGTGAAGGGGGGCAGGGGGCTTCGGGGGCCAACGTCCTGACTTTC.

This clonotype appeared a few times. For the CDR3, the DNA is TGTGCCAGCAGTTCCGGGACAGTAGGGTTGAACACTGAAGCTTTCTTT. This translates into CASSSGTVGLNTEAFF. The chain combines TRBV12-3 or TRBV12-4 with TRBJ1-1; the match to TRBD1 covers 7 bases. The V segment lost 4 bases and the J segment 0 bases; nucleotides outside the gene matches: 8. The CDR3 has 16 residues.

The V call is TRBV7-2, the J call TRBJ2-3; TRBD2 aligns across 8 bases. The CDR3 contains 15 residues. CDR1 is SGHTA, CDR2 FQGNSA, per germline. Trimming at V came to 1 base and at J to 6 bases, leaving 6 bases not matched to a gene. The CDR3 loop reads CASSLGYSGSDTQYF. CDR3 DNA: TGTGCCAGCAGCTTAGGGTACAGCGGGAGTGATACGCAGTATTTT.

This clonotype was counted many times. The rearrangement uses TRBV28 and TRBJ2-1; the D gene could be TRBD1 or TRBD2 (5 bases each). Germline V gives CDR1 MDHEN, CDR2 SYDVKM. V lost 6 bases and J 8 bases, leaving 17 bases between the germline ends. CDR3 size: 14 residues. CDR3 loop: CASRTPGRVDEQFF. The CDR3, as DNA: TGTGCCAGCAGGACGCCGGGACGTGTAGATGAGCAGTTCTTC. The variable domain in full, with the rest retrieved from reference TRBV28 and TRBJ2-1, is DVKVTQSSRYLVKRTGEKVFLECVQDMDHENMFWYRQDPGLGLRLIYFSYDVKMKEKGDIPEGYSVSREKKERFSLILESASTNQTSMYLCASRTPGRVDEQFFGPGTRLTVL.

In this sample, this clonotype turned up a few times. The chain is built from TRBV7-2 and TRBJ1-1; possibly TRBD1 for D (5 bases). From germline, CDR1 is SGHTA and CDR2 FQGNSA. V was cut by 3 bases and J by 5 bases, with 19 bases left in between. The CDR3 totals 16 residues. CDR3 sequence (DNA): TGTGCCAGCAGCTTGAATAGGCTGGGGACGGGGACTGAAGCTTTCTTT. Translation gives CASSLNRLGTGTEAFF.

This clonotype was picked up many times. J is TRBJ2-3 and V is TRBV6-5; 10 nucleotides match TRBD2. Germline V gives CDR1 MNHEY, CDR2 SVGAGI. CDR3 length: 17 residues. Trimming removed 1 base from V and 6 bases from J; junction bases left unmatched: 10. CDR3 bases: TGTGCCAGCAGTTACTACATGACTAGCGGGTTGTTTGATACGCAGTATTTT. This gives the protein CASSYYMTSGLFDTQYF.

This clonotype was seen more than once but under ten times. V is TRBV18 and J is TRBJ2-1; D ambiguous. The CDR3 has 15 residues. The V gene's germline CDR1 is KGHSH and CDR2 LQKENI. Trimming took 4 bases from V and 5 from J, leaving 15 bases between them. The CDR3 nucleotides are TGTGCCAGCTCACGGTTTATTGAGACTGACAATGAGCAGTTCTTC. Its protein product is CASSRFIETDNEQFF.

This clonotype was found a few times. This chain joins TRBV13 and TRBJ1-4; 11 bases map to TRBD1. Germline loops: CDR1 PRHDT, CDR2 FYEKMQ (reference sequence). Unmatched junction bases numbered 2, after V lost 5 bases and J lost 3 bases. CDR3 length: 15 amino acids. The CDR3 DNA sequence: TGTGCCAGCAGCCCGGGACAGGGGGCTAATGAAAAACTGTTTTTT. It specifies CASSPGQGANEKLFF.

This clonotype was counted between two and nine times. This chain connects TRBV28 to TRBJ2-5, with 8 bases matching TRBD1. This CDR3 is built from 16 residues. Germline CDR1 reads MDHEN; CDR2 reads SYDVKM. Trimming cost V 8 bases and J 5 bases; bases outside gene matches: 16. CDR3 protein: CASLPPGGAGSETQYF. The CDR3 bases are TGTGCCAGCCTACCCCCAGGGGGCGCAGGCTCGGAGACCCAGTACTTC.

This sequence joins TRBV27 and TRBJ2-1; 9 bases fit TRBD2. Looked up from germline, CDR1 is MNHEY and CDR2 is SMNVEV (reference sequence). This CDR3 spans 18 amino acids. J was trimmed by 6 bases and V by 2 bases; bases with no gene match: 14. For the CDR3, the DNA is TGTGCCAGCAGTTTAATGTTTAGCGGGAGCATCCGGGCCAATGAGCAGTTCTTC. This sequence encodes CASSLMFSGSIRANEQFF.

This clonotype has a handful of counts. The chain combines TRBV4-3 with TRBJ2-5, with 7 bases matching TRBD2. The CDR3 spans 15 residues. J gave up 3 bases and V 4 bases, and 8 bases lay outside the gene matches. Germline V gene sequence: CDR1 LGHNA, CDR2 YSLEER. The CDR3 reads CASSRSAAGEETQYF. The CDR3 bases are TGCGCCAGCAGCCGATCCGCGGCGGGGGAAGAGACCCAGTACTTC.

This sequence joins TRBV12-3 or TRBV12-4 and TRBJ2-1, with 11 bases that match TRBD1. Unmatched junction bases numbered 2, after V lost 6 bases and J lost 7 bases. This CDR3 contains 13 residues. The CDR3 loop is CASRGTGGNEQFF. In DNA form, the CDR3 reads TGTGCCAGCAGAGGGACAGGGGGAAATGAGCAGTTCTTC.

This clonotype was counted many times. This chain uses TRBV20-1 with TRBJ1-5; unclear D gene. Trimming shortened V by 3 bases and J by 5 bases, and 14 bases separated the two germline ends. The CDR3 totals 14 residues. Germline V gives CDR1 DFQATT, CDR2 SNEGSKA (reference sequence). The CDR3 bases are TGCAGTGCTAGGGTAGGGCCGAGTGATCAGCCCCAGCATTTT. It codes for CSARVGPSDQPQHF.

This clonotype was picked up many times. CDR3 region: CASSLVPGLNTEAFF. CDR3 coding DNA: TGTGCCAGCAGCTTAGTTCCAGGACTGAACACTGAAGCTTTCTTT. This rearrangement joins TRBV11-2 to TRBJ1-1, with D unclear. Trimming removed 1 base from V and 0 bases from J, with 9 bases in between. Germline V gives CDR1 SGHAT, CDR2 FQNNGV. The CDR3 sequence is 15 residues long.

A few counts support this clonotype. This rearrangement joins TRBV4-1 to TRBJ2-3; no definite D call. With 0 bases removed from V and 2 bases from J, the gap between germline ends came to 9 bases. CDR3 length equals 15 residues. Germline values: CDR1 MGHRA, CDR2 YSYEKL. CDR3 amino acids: CASSQDSPTTDTQYF. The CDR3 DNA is TGCGCCAGCAGCCAAGATTCCCCCACCACAGATACGCAGTATTTT.

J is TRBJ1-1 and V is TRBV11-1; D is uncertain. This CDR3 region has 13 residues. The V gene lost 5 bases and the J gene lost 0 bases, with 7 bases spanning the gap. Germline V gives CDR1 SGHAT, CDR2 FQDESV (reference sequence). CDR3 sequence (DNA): TGTGCCAGCAGCAAAGAAATGAACACTGAAGCTTTCTTT. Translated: CASSKEMNTEAFF.

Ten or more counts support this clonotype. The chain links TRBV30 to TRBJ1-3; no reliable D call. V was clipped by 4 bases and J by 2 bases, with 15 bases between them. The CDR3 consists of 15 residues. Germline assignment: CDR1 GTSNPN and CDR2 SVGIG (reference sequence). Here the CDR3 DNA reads TGTGCCTGGACGTCATCTAAATCCCCTGGAAACACCATATATTTT. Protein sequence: CAWTSSKSPGNTIYF. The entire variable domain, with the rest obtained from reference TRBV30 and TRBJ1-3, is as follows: SQTIHQWPATLVQPVGSPLSLECTVEGTSNPNLYWYRQAAGRGLQLLFYSVGIGQISSEVPQNLSASRPQDRQFILSSKKLLLSDSGFYLCAWTSSKSPGNTIYFGEGSWLTVV.

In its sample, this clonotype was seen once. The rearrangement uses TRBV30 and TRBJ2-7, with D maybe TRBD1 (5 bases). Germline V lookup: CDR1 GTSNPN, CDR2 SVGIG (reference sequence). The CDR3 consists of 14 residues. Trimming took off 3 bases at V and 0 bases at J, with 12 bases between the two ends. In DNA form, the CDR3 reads TGTGCCTGGAGCAGGGCTACCCCCTCCTACGAGCAGTACTTC. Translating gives CAWSRATPSYEQYF.

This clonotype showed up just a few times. This chain's CDR3 is CASSYLGDPSAQETQYF. The CDR3 coding sequence is TGTGCCAGCAGTTACTTGGGGGATCCTAGCGCCCAAGAGACCCAGTACTTC. V and J are TRBV6-2 or TRBV6-3 and TRBJ2-5; D is perhaps TRBD2 (6 bases). Germline lookup yields CDR1 MNHEY and CDR2 SVGEGT. This CDR3 comprises 17 residues. Trimming removed 1 base from V and 1 base from J, with 16 bases in between.

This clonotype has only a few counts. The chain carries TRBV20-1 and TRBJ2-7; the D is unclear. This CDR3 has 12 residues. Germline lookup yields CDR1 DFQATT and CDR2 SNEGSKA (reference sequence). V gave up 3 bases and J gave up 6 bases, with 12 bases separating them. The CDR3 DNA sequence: TGCAGTGCTAGCTTGCCGGCGCGCGAGCAGTACTTC. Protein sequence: CSASLPAREQYF.

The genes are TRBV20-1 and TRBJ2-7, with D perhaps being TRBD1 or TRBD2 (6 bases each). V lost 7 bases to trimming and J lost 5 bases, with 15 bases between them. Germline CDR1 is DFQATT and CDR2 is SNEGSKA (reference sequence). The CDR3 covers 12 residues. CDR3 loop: CSEQGGRDEQYF. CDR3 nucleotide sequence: TGCAGTGAGCAAGGGGGGCGCGACGAGCAGTACTTC.